This T cell receptor beta chain was identified in a study of T cell responses to AZD1222 COVID-19 vaccine. The CDR3 covers 14 residues. The V gene lost 2 bases and the J gene lost 3 bases, with 10 bases spanning the gap. Germline V CDR1 and CDR2: SGHTA, FQGNSA. Produced via immunoSEQ multiplex PCR; TCRdb's table is partial and in-frame only. The repertoire holds about 100,000 clones, around 87% seen once, with over 4% in the top ten. Overall study results and limits: Repertoire sampling happened only post peak T cell response. Mostly white British, mostly female donors; authors suggested clonal diversity may be underestimated. Regions 160-218 and 743-854 held dominance among vaccine-associated CD4 TCRs, which spanned spike. A reported finding is that nearly half of spike-specific TCRs target unmutated variant regions.

Regarding this clone: Its antigen is currently unknown.

The V gene is TRBV7-2, the J gene TRBJ1-1; D remains unclear. This sequence originates from an adult in good health. Sequencing was performed on peripheral blood, taken on day 0 of MenACWY control vaccination. CDR3 bases: TGTGCCAGCAGCTTATCTAACAGATACACTGAAGCTTTCTTT. Translation: CASSLSNRYTEAFF. Complete variable domain (other parts from reference TRBV7-2 and TRBJ1-1): GAGVSQSPSNKVTEKGKDVELRCDPISGHTALYWYRQSLGQGLEFLIYFQGNSAPDKSGLPSDRFSAERTGGSVSTLTIQRTQQEDSAVYLCASSLSNRYTEAFFGQGTRLTVV.